The 9 T cell receptor beta chains listed next were all sequenced from one sample in a study of T-cell memory formation after mild COVID-19. TCRdb re-called the 5' RACE reads with MiXCR, one entry per CDR3 protein. Seen here are 130,000 to 150,000 distinct CDR3 sequences, about 6.1% observed once, and the top ten hold more than 2%. Source material: PBMCs or a T cell subset sorted from them (not recorded which). Receptor source: an adult woman who had mild COVID-19 (a few samples of this study predate the infection). Cell type and time point are not known.

This rearrangement joins TRBV27 to TRBJ2-1; D not certain. The V end was cut by 6 bases, the J end by 0 bases, with 12 bases between. In germline, CDR1 is MNHEY, CDR2 SMNVEV (reference sequence). The CDR3 is 15 residues long. The CDR3 is CASRELWGSYNEQFF. The CDR3 bases are TGTGCCAGCAGGGAGCTGTGGGGCTCCTACAATGAGCAGTTCTTC.

This clonotype was counted many times. The chain recombines TRBV20-1 with TRBJ2-1; D is unresolved. CDR1 and CDR2 from the germline V gene are DFQATT and SNEGSKA (reference sequence). Trimming removed 3 bases from V and 6 bases from J, with 15 bases in between. The CDR3 runs 14 residues. The chain's CDR3 is CSASIALPRNEQFF. CDR3 bases: TGCAGTGCTAGTATAGCTTTGCCTCGCAATGAGCAGTTCTTC.

This clonotype appeared many times. This sequence joins TRBV6-5 and TRBJ2-7; 7 bases are a match to TRBD1. Germline V gene data show CDR1 as MNHEY and CDR2 as SVGAGI. Trimming cost V 6 bases and J 3 bases; bases outside gene matches: 11. The CDR3 has 15 amino acids. CDR3 DNA sequence: TGTGCCAGCAGGCCGCTACGGGACAGTTTCTACGAGCAGTACTTC. Amino acid sequence: CASRPLRDSFYEQYF.

This clonotype showed up just a few times. This sequence joins TRBV9 and TRBJ1-2, with a possible D match to TRBD1 (6 bases). Trimming stripped 1 base from V and 4 bases from J, with 11 bases between. This CDR3 has 14 amino acids. Germline lookup yields CDR1 SGDLS and CDR2 YYNGEE. The CDR3 bases are TGTGCCAGCAGCGTATCTACAGGGATCTATGGCTACACCTTC. Translating it yields CASSVSTGIYGYTF.

The CDR3 coding sequence is TGTGCCAGCTCACACCCCAGCCCAGGTCCTTGGGGCACTGAAGCTTTCTTT. Amino acid sequence: CASSHPSPGPWGTEAFF. The gene calls are TRBV18 and TRBJ1-1; D is unclear. The CDR3 spans 17 residues. Germline V gene lookup returns CDR1 KGHSH and CDR2 LQKENI. Trimming removed 4 bases from V and 4 bases from J, with 22 bases in between.

This clonotype was found many times. The gene calls are TRBV7-9 and TRBJ2-5; the D gene is possibly TRBD2 (6 bases). The germline V and J ends were trimmed by 4 bases and 5 bases, with 14 bases remaining between them. The V gene's germline CDR1 is SEHNR and CDR2 FQNEAQ (reference sequence). The CDR3 length is 14 residues. CDR3 in amino acids: CASSSYGRAETQYF. For the CDR3, the DNA is TGTGCCAGCAGCTCCTACGGGAGAGCTGAGACCCAGTACTTC. The whole variable domain, filled in from reference TRBV7-9 and TRBJ2-5, reads DTGVSQNPRHKITKRGQNVTFRCDPISEHNRLYWYRQTLGQGPEFLTYFQNEAQLEKSRLLSDRFSAERPKGSFSTLEIQRTEQGDSAMYLCASSSYGRAETQYFGPGTRLLVL.

This sequence joins TRBV6-6 and TRBJ1-1, with 9 bases fitting TRBD1. CDR1 and CDR2 from the germline V gene are MNHNY and SVGAGI (reference sequence). V lost 7 bases and J lost 1; bases outside the gene matches: 4. The CDR3 spans 14 residues. The CDR3 spells CASTRGQGNTEAFF. CDR3 nucleotide sequence: TGTGCCAGCACCCGGGGACAGGGGAACACTGAAGCTTTCTTT.

This clonotype has more than one count but fewer than ten. This chain connects TRBV3-1 to TRBJ1-2; D remains unclear. Per the germline V gene, CDR1 is LGHDT and CDR2 is YNNKEL (reference sequence). CDR3 length: 12 residues. V was cut by 0 bases and J by 8 bases, with 7 bases left in between. The CDR3 loop is CASSQDWKGYTF. In nucleotides, the CDR3 is TGTGCCAGCAGCCAAGATTGGAAGGGCTACACCTTC.

This clonotype was observed many times. The V gene is TRBV5-1, the J gene TRBJ2-3; D is uncertain. The V end was cut by 3 bases, the J end by 4 bases, with 6 bases between. The CDR3 spans 12 residues. Germline assignment: CDR1 SGHRS and CDR2 YFSETQ. The CDR3 protein is CASSSRADTQYF. The CDR3 DNA follows: TGCGCCAGCAGCTCAAGGGCAGATACGCAGTATTTT.